Listed below are T cell receptor beta chains from one sample, sequenced in a study of blood T cells in healthy people across ages. TCRdb reprocessed the 5' RACE reads with MiXCR, giving one entry per CDR3 protein. The sample holds hundreds of thousands of distinct CDR3 sequences, 58% seen once. Input material: blood. The receptors here all came from a man aged 25 to 40 in good health. Both conserved end residues are part of each CDR3. The order of the fields is clone size, V gene, J gene, D gene, CDR3 protein, CDR3 DNA. D genes are given only for firm matches. Not all rows give a size; the values are once, few, many and, for expanded clones, a class.

>NA|TRBV12-3/TRBV12-4|TRBJ2-1|TRBD2
CASSSPLASGKGYNEQFF
TGTGCCAGCAGTTCCCCCCTAGCTAGCGGGAAGGGCTACAATGAGCAGTTCTTC
>NA|TRBV27|TRBJ2-1|NA
CASSLVPHKARQFF
TGTGCCAGCAGTTTGGTTCCCCACAAGGCAAGGCAGTTCTTC
>NA|TRBV11-2|TRBJ2-7|NA
CASSLVGREYEQYF
TGTGCCAGCAGCTTAGTGGGTAGGGAGTACGAGCAGTACTTC
>few|TRBV7-6|TRBJ2-7|TRBD2
CASSSYSSGARYEQYF
TGTGCCAGCAGCTCCTACTCTAGCGGTGCGCGCTACGAGCAGTACTTC
>NA|TRBV29-1|TRBJ2-1|NA
CSVPTARHEQFF
TGCAGCGTACCCACCGCCCGGCATGAGCAGTTCTTC
>NA|TRBV12-3/TRBV12-4|TRBJ2-1|NA
CASSGELGGEQFF
TGTGCCAGCAGTGGGGAGCTAGGGGGTGAGCAGTTCTTC
>NA|TRBV2|TRBJ2-7|NA
CASGESSYEQYF
TGTGCCAGCGGCGAGAGCTCCTACGAGCAGTACTTC
>NA|TRBV5-1|TRBJ1-6|TRBD1
CASSPRPSTGANSPLHF
TGCGCCAGCAGCCCCCGTCCGAGTACAGGGGCTAATTCACCCCTCCACTTT
>once|TRBV29-1|TRBJ1-1|TRBD1
CSVTGQHMNTEAFF
TGCAGCGTTACGGGACAGCACATGAACACTGAAGCTTTCTTT
>NA|TRBV20-1|TRBJ1-3|NA
CSATPSGRTGNTIYF
TGCAGTGCTACACCCTCAGGAAGAACTGGAAACACCATATATTTT
>NA|TRBV13|TRBJ1-1|TRBD1
CASSSGQGAAGKAFF
TGTGCCAGCAGCTCGGGACAGGGGGCCGCTGGTAAAGCTTTCTTT
>NA|TRBV3-1|TRBJ2-5|NA
CASSQGTVKETQYF
TGTGCCAGCAGCCAAGGGACAGTCAAAGAGACCCAGTACTTC
>NA|TRBV7-6|TRBJ2-1|TRBD2
CASSLSGASYNEQFF
TGTGCCAGCAGCTTAAGCGGGGCCTCCTACAATGAGCAGTTCTTC
>few|TRBV16|TRBJ2-7|NA
CASSQSHVRDEQYF
TGTGCCAGCAGCCAATCGCACGTCCGGGACGAGCAGTACTTC
>NA|TRBV20-1|TRBJ2-3|NA
CRSGPGTDTQYF
TGCAGATCTGGGCCTGGCACAGATACGCAGTATTTT
>NA|TRBV12-3/TRBV12-4|TRBJ2-7|NA
CASTLGHGGYEQYF
TGTGCCAGCACCCTAGGACACGGGGGTTACGAGCAGTACTTC
>NA|TRBV20-1|TRBJ2-2|NA
CSVLSYSGELFF
TGCAGCGTTTTATCCTATTCCGGGGAGCTGTTTTTT